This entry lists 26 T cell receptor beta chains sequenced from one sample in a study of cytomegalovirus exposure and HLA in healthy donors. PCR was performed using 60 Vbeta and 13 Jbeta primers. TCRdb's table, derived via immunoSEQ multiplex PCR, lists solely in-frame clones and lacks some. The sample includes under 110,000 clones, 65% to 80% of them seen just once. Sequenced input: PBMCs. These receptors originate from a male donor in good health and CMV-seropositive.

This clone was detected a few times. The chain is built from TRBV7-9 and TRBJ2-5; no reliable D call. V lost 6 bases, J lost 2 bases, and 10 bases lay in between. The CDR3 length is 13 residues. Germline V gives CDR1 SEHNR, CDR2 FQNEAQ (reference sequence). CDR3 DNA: TGTGCCAGCAGGTTCCATACACAAGAGACCCAGTACTTC. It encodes CASRFHTQETQYF.

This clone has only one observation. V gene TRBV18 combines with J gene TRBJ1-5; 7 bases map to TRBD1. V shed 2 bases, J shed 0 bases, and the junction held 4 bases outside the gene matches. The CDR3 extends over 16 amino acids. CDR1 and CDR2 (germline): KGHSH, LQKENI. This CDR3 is CASSPGTAASNQPQHF. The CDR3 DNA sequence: TGTGCCAGCTCACCAGGGACAGCCGCTAGCAATCAGCCCCAGCATTTT.

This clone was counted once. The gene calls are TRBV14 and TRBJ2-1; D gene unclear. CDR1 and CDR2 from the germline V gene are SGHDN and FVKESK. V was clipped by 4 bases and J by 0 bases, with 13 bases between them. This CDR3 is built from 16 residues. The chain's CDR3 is CASSLKWASSYNEQFF. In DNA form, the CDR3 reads TGTGCCAGCAGCCTTAAATGGGCCTCCTCCTACAATGAGCAGTTCTTC.

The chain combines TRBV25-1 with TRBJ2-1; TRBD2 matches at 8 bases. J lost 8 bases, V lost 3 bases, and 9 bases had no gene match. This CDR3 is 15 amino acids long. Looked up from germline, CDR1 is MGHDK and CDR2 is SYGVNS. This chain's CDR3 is CASSDSGGHIDEQFF. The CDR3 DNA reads TGTGCCAGCAGTGACTCGGGAGGGCATATCGATGAGCAGTTCTTC.

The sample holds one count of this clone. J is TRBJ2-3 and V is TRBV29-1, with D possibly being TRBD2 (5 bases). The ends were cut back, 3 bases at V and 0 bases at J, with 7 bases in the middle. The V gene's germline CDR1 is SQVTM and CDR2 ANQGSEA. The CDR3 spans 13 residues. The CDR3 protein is CSVDRGSTDTQYF. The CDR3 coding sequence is TGCAGCGTTGACCGGGGAAGCACAGATACGCAGTATTTT.

The CDR3 here is CASSPQGARQPQHF. For the CDR3, the DNA is TGTGCCAGCAGTCCCCAGGGGGCTAGGCAGCCCCAGCATTTT. This sequence joins TRBV27 and TRBJ1-5, with 8 bases matching TRBD1. Germline V lookup: CDR1 MNHEY, CDR2 SMNVEV (reference sequence). The CDR3 is made up of 14 amino acids. J lost 7 bases, V lost 5 bases, and 7 bases had no gene match.

The CDR3 sequence: CSVERDAGYTF. In DNA form, the CDR3 reads TGCAGCGTTGAACGAGATGCTGGCTACACCTTC. This chain connects TRBV29-1 to TRBJ1-2, with no clear D. Germline CDR1 and CDR2: SQVTM and ANQGSEA. Trimming left V 2 bases short and J 7 bases short, with 8 bases between. CDR3 size: 11 residues.

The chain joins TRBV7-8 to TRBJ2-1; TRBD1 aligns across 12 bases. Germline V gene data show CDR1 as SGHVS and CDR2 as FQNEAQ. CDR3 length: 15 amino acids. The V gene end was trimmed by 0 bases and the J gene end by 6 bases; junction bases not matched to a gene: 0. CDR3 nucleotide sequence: TGTGCCAGCAGCTTAGCGGGACAGGGGGCCAATGAGCAGTTCTTC. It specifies CASSLAGQGANEQFF. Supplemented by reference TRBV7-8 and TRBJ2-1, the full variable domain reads GAGVSQSPRYKVAKRGQDVALRCDPISGHVSLFWYQQALGQGPEFLTYFQNEAQLDKSGLPSDRFFAERPEGSVSTLKIQRTQQEDSAVYLCASSLAGQGANEQFFGPGTRLTVL.

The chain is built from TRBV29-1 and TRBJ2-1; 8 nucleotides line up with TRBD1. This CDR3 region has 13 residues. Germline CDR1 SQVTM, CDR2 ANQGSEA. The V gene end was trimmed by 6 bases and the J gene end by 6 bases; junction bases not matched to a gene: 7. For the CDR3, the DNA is TGCAGCGTGGTAGGACAGGGCGCCAATGAGCAGTTCTTC. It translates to CSVVGQGANEQFF.

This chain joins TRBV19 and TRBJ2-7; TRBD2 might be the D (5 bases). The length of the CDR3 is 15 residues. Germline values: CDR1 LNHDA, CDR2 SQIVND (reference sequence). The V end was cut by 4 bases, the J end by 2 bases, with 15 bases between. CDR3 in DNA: TGTGCCAGTAGTAGTCTGTCGGGGAACCCCTACGAGCAGTACTTC. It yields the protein CASSSLSGNPYEQYF.

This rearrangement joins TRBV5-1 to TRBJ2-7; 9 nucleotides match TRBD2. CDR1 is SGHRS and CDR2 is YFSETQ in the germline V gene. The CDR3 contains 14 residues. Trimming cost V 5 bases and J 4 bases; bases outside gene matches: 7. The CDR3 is CASRNSGSGYEQYF. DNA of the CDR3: TGCGCCAGCAGGAATAGCGGGAGCGGATACGAGCAGTACTTC.

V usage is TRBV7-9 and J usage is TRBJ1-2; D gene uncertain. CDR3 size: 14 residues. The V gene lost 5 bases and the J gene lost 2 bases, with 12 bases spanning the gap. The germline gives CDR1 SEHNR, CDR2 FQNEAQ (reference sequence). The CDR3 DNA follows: TGTGCCAGCAGCCCCCTCCGCAGGAACTATGGCTACACCTTC. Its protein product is CASSPLRRNYGYTF. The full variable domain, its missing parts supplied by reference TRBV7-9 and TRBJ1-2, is DTGVSQNPRHKITKRGQNVTFRCDPISEHNRLYWYRQTLGQGPEFLTYFQNEAQLEKSRLLSDRFSAERPKGSFSTLEIQRTEQGDSAMYLCASSPLRRNYGYTFGSGTRLTVV.

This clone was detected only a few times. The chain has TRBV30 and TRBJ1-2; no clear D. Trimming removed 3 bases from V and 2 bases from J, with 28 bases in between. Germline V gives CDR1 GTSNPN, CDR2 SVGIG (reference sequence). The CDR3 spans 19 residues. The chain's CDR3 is CAWRKNGEGQTGRNYGYTF. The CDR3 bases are TGTGCCTGGAGAAAAAACGGCGAGGGCCAGACTGGGAGGAACTATGGCTACACCTTC.

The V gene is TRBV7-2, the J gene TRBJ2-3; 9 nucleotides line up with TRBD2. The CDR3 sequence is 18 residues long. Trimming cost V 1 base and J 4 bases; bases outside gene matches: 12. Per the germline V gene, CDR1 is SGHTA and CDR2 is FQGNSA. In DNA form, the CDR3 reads TGTGCCAGCAGCTTAGTTGCTGTGGCGGGAGGGGGCGCAGATACGCAGTATTTT. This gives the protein CASSLVAVAGGGADTQYF.

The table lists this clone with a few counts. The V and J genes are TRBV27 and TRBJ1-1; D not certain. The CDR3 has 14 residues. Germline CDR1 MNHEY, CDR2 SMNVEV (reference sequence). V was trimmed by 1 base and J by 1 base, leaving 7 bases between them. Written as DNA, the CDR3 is TGTGCCAGCAGTTTATGGAGAACGAACACTGAAGCTTTCTTT. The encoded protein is CASSLWRTNTEAFF.

CDR3 DNA: TGTGCCAGCAGTTTCTACAGGGGGGAGGACGGGGAGCTGTTTTTT. Its translation is CASSFYRGEDGELFF. The genes are TRBV28 and TRBJ2-2; TRBD1 agrees at 8 bases. The CDR3 length is 15 residues. From germline, CDR1 is MDHEN and CDR2 SYDVKM. The V and J ends lost 3 bases and 7 bases, in that order; junction bases with no gene match: 7.

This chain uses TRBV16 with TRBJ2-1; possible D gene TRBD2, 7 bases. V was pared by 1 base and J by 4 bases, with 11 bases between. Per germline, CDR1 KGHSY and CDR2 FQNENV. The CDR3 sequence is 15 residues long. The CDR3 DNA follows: TGTGCCAGCAGCCAATATGCGGGGGCATACAATGAGCAGTTCTTC. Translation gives CASSQYAGAYNEQFF. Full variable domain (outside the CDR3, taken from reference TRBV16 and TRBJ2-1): GEEVAQTPKHLVRGEGQKAKLYCAPIKGHSYVFWYQQVLKNEFKFLISFQNENVFDETGMPKERFSAKCLPNSPCSLEIQATKLEDSAVYFCASSQYAGAYNEQFFGPGTRLTVL.

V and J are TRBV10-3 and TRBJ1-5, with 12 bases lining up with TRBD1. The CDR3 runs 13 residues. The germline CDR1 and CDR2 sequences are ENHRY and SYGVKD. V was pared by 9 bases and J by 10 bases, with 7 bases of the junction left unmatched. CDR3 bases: TGTGCCATTGGGACAGGGGGCTCTCAACCCCAGCATTTT. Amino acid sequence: CAIGTGGSQPQHF.

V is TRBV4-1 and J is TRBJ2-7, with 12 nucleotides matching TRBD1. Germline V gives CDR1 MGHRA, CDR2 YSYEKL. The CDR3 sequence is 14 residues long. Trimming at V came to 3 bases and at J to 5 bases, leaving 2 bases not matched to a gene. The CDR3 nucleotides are TGCGCCAGCAGCCAGGGACAGGGGGCCGACGAGCAGTACTTC. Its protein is CASSQGQGADEQYF.

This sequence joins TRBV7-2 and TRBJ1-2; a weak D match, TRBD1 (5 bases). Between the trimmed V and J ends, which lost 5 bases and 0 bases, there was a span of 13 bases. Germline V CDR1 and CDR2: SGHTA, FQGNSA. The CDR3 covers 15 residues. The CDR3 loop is CASSLEARANYGYTF. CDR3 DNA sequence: TGTGCCAGCAGCCTAGAAGCCAGGGCTAACTATGGCTACACCTTC.

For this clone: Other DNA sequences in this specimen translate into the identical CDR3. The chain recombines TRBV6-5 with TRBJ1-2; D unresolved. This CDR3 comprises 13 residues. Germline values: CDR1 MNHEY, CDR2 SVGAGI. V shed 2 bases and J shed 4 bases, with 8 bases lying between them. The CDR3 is CASSYPGSYGYTF. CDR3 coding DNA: TGTGCCAGCAGTTACCCGGGGAGCTATGGCTACACCTTC.

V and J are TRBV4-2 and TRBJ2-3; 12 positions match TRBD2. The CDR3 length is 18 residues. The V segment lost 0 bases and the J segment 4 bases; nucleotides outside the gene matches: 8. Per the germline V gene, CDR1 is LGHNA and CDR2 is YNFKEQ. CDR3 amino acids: CASSQERPSGGASDTQYF. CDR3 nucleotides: TGTGCCAGCAGCCAAGAGCGCCCTAGCGGGGGGGCTTCAGATACGCAGTATTTT.

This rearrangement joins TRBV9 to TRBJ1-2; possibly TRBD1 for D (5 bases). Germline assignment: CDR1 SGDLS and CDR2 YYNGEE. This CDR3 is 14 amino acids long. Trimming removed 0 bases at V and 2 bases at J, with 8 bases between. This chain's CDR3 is CASSVGTINYGYTF. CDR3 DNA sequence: TGTGCCAGCAGCGTAGGGACAATCAACTATGGCTACACCTTC.

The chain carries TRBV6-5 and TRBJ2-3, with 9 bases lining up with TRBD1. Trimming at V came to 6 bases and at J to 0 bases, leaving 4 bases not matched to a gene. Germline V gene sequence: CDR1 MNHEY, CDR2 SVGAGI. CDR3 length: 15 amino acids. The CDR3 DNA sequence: TGTGCCAGCAGGCTGGACAGGGGAAGCACAGATACGCAGTATTTT. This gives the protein CASRLDRGSTDTQYF.

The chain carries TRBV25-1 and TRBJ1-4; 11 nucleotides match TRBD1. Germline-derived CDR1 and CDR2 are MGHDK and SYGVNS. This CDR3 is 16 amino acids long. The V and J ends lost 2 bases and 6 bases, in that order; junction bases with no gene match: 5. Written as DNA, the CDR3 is TGTGCCAGCAGTGAAGGACAGGGGGCTATAGATGAAAAACTGTTTTTT. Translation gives CASSEGQGAIDEKLFF. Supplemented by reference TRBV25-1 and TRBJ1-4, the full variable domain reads EADIYQTPRYLVIGTGKKITLECSQTMGHDKMYWYQQDPGMELHLIHYSYGVNSTEKGDLSSESTVSRIRTEHFPLTLESARPSHTSQYLCASSEGQGAIDEKLFFGSGTQLSVL.

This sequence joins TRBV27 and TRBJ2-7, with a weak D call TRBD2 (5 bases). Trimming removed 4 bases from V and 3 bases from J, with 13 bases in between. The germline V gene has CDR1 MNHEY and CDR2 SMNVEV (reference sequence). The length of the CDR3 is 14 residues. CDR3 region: CASSSGELGYEQYF. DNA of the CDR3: TGTGCCAGCAGTTCCGGGGAATTAGGCTACGAGCAGTACTTC.